This TCR beta chain was sequenced in a study of blood T cell repertoires in COVID-19. Study in general: The origin of the acute and convalescent COVID-19 samples was the United States, Italy and Spain. The analysed material was cDNA or gDNA that came from T cells, B-cell-depleted T cells, or PBMCs.

V lost 3 bases to trimming and J lost 3 bases, with 12 bases between them. CDR3 size: 15 residues. The V gene's germline CDR1 is LGHDT and CDR2 YNNKEL (reference sequence). The repertoire was sequenced with immunoSEQ multiplex PCR; TCRdb's copy has only in-frame clones and lacks some. The profile covers over 85,000 clones, with about 91% appearing a single time and roughly 4.2% taken by the ten largest. This chain links TRBV3-1 (or the pseudogene TRBV3-2) with TRBJ1-3; possibly TRBD1 for D (6 bases). The clonotype originates from a man between 18 and 35 years old with acute or convalescent COVID-19. Sequencing was carried out using peripheral blood. CDR3 nucleotide sequence: TGTGCCAGCAGCCAGGGTCGGACAGTTGGAAACACCATATATTTT. Amino acids: CASSQGRTVGNTIYF.